A selection of T cell receptor beta chains follows, all from one sample in a study of molecular identifiers for immune sequencing clone quantification. TCRdb independently ran MiXCR on the PCR reads; one entry per CDR3 protein. The sample has approximately 550,000 distinct CDR3 sequences, 20% to 25% seen once. Sequenced sample: naive CD8+ T cells from blood, with Jurkat cell RNA spiked in. The receptors originated from a human donor in good health. Some libraries in this study had Jurkat cell RNA spiked in. Each CDR3 is given with its conserved first and last residue. The D gene is left open where the match is weak. Size is stated for part of the rows, as once, few or many counts, or as a class when the clone is expanded.

abundance: NA
d_gene: NA
j_gene: TRBJ2-7
v_gene: TRBV5-4
CDR3aa: CASGSAGYEQYF
CDR3nt: TGTGCCAGCGGCTCGGCGGGATACGAGCAGTACTTC

abundance: many
d_gene: NA
j_gene: TRBJ1-5
v_gene: TRBV12-3/TRBV12-4
CDR3aa: CASSSDRTNQPQHF
CDR3nt: TGTGCCAGCAGCTCCGACAGGACTAATCAGCCCCAGCATTTT

abundance: few
d_gene: NA
j_gene: TRBJ1-1
v_gene: TRBV5-1
CDR3aa: CASSFESNTEAFF
CDR3nt: TGCGCCAGCAGCTTCGAATCGAACACTGAAGCTTTCTTT

abundance: many
d_gene: TRBD2
j_gene: TRBJ2-3
v_gene: TRBV28
CDR3aa: CASSLGLADYTDTQYF
CDR3nt: TGTGCCAGCAGCCTGGGACTAGCGGACTACACAGATACGCAGTATTTT

abundance: many
d_gene: NA
j_gene: TRBJ2-1
v_gene: TRBV11-2
CDR3aa: CASSLSRGRVNEQFF
CDR3nt: TGTGCCAGCAGCTTATCCCGGGGGCGGGTGAATGAGCAGTTCTTC

abundance: few
d_gene: TRBD1
j_gene: TRBJ1-1
v_gene: TRBV6-5
CDR3aa: CASSYSPDRARAFF
CDR3nt: TGTGCCAGCAGTTACTCGCCTGACAGGGCTCGGGCTTTCTTT

abundance: few
d_gene: NA
j_gene: TRBJ2-7
v_gene: TRBV19
CDR3aa: CASSIGAYEQYF
CDR3nt: TGTGCCAGTAGTATTGGGGCCTACGAGCAGTACTTC

abundance: many
d_gene: NA
j_gene: TRBJ2-5
v_gene: TRBV12-3/TRBV12-4
CDR3aa: CASSEGVLPRGETQYF
CDR3nt: TGTGCCAGCAGTGAGGGCGTCCTGCCCAGGGGTGAGACCCAGTACTTC

abundance: many
d_gene: NA
j_gene: TRBJ1-1
v_gene: TRBV5-5
CDR3aa: CASSPMSQAVHTEAFF
CDR3nt: TGTGCCAGCAGCCCCATGAGCCAGGCGGTACACACTGAAGCTTTCTTT

abundance: many
d_gene: TRBD2
j_gene: TRBJ2-1
v_gene: TRBV28
CDR3aa: CASSFRGGNEQFF
CDR3nt: TGTGCCAGCAGTTTCCGGGGGGGCAATGAGCAGTTCTTC

abundance: few
d_gene: NA
j_gene: TRBJ2-3
v_gene: TRBV19
CDR3aa: CASSTRDRDLDTQYF
CDR3nt: TGTGCCAGTAGTACCCGCGATAGGGACTTAGATACGCAGTATTTT

abundance: few
d_gene: NA
j_gene: TRBJ1-1
v_gene: TRBV30
CDR3aa: CAAGGAPNTEAFF
CDR3nt: TGTGCCGCCGGGGGGGCACCGAACACTGAAGCTTTCTTT

abundance: few
d_gene: NA
j_gene: TRBJ1-5
v_gene: TRBV27
CDR3aa: CASSLTAGTSNQPQHF
CDR3nt: TGTGCCAGCAGCCTCACCGCAGGGACGAGCAATCAGCCCCAGCATTTT

abundance: many
d_gene: TRBD2
j_gene: TRBJ2-2
v_gene: TRBV5-5
CDR3aa: CASSLTQGLAALGELFF
CDR3nt: TGTGCCAGCAGCCTGACCCAGGGACTAGCGGCATTAGGGGAGCTGTTTTTT

abundance: few
d_gene: TRBD2
j_gene: TRBJ2-1
v_gene: TRBV20-1
CDR3aa: CSARGLAGVHYNEQFF
CDR3nt: TGCAGTGCTAGAGGACTAGCGGGAGTTCATTACAATGAGCAGTTCTTC

abundance: NA
d_gene: NA
j_gene: TRBJ2-7
v_gene: TRBV27
CDR3aa: CASSWAPASHEQCF
CDR3nt: TGTGCCAGCAGTTGGGCTCCTGCTTCCCACGAGCAGTGCTTC

abundance: NA
d_gene: NA
j_gene: TRBJ2-1
v_gene: TRBV6-5
CDR3aa: CASSYGLGGGGEQFF
CDR3nt: TGTGCCAGCAGTTACGGGCTAGGAGGCGGGGGCGAGCAGTTCTTC

abundance: many
d_gene: NA
j_gene: TRBJ1-1
v_gene: TRBV7-9
CDR3aa: CASSFGGPRTEAFF
CDR3nt: TGTGCCAGCAGCTTCGGCGGCCCGAGAACTGAAGCTTTCTTT

abundance: NA
d_gene: TRBD1
j_gene: TRBJ1-4
v_gene: TRBV7-9
CDR3aa: CASSYEQGASNEKLFF
CDR3nt: TGTGCCAGCAGCTACGAACAGGGGGCGAGTAATGAAAAACTGTTTTTT

abundance: few
d_gene: TRBD1
j_gene: TRBJ2-7
v_gene: TRBV5-1
CDR3aa: CASSLKTGSYEQYF
CDR3nt: TGCGCCAGCAGCTTAAAGACAGGGTCCTACGAGCAGTACTTC

abundance: few
d_gene: TRBD1
j_gene: TRBJ2-5
v_gene: TRBV20-1
CDR3aa: CSASVDRVMETQYF
CDR3nt: TGCAGTGCATCCGTGGACAGGGTTATGGAGACCCAGTACTTC

abundance: many
d_gene: NA
j_gene: TRBJ2-7
v_gene: TRBV20-1
CDR3aa: CSAGATGYEQYF
CDR3nt: TGCAGTGCCGGGGCTACCGGCTACGAGCAGTACTTC

abundance: NA
d_gene: NA
j_gene: TRBJ1-1
v_gene: TRBV6-1
CDR3aa: CASSALRGGVGTEAFF
CDR3nt: TGTGCCAGCAGTGCCTTACGGGGCGGGGTAGGGACTGAAGCTTTCTTT

abundance: many
d_gene: NA
j_gene: TRBJ2-7
v_gene: TRBV12-3/TRBV12-4
CDR3aa: CASLVGAEQYF
CDR3nt: TGTGCCAGCCTGGTCGGGGCCGAGCAGTACTTC

abundance: once
d_gene: TRBD2
j_gene: TRBJ2-1
v_gene: TRBV7-3
CDR3aa: CASSVDGGSSYNEQFF
CDR3nt: TGTGCCAGCAGCGTCGATGGCGGGAGCTCCTACAATGAGCAGTTCTTC

abundance: many
d_gene: NA
j_gene: TRBJ2-5
v_gene: TRBV30
CDR3aa: CAWSLGGETQYF
CDR3nt: TGTGCCTGGTCCCTTGGCGGGGAGACCCAGTACTTC

abundance: many
d_gene: NA
j_gene: TRBJ2-7
v_gene: TRBV6-5
CDR3aa: CASSQSLVNSYEQYF
CDR3nt: TGTGCCAGCAGTCAAAGCCTAGTAAACTCCTACGAGCAGTACTTC

abundance: NA
d_gene: NA
j_gene: TRBJ2-3
v_gene: TRBV7-9
CDR3aa: CASSVVGTWAGGSTDTQYF
CDR3nt: TGTGCCAGCAGCGTCGTAGGGACATGGGCTGGGGGAAGCACAGATACGCAGTATTTT

abundance: NA
d_gene: NA
j_gene: TRBJ2-3
v_gene: TRBV30
CDR3aa: CAWSRGFTDTRYF
CDR3nt: TGTGCCTGGAGTAGGGGGTTCACAGATACGCGGTATTTT

abundance: many
d_gene: TRBD1
j_gene: TRBJ1-1
v_gene: TRBV6-5
CDR3aa: CASSYHRGSEAFF
CDR3nt: TGTGCCAGCAGTTACCACAGGGGAAGTGAAGCTTTCTTT

abundance: many
d_gene: NA
j_gene: TRBJ2-3
v_gene: TRBV7-9
CDR3aa: CASSLLGRDAFTDTQYF
CDR3nt: TGTGCCAGCAGCTTACTAGGGAGAGACGCCTTCACAGATACGCAGTATTTT

abundance: few
d_gene: NA
j_gene: TRBJ2-7
v_gene: TRBV19
CDR3aa: CASSPLTADEQYF
CDR3nt: TGTGCCAGTAGCCCATTAACAGCTGACGAGCAGTACTTC

abundance: few
d_gene: TRBD1
j_gene: TRBJ2-1
v_gene: TRBV6-2/TRBV6-3
CDR3aa: CASSYSPRQGRNNEQFF
CDR3nt: TGTGCCAGCAGTTACTCCCCCCGACAGGGGAGGAACAATGAGCAGTTCTTC

abundance: NA
d_gene: NA
j_gene: TRBJ2-3
v_gene: TRBV5-6
CDR3aa: CASNSFPDTQYF
CDR3nt: TGTGCCAGCAACAGTTTTCCAGATACGCAGTATTTT

abundance: NA
d_gene: TRBD2
j_gene: TRBJ2-7
v_gene: TRBV6-1
CDR3aa: CASSDGLAGGGEQYF
CDR3nt: TGTGCCAGCAGCGACGGACTAGCGGGAGGCGGCGAGCAGTACTTC

abundance: many
d_gene: TRBD2
j_gene: TRBJ2-5
v_gene: TRBV29-1
CDR3aa: CSVQESGATQETQYF
CDR3nt: TGCAGCGTTCAGGAAAGCGGGGCGACACAAGAGACCCAGTACTTC

abundance: few
d_gene: NA
j_gene: TRBJ1-2
v_gene: TRBV20-1
CDR3aa: CSARAPDSLSYGYTF
CDR3nt: TGCAGTGCTAGAGCCCCGGACAGCCTCTCCTATGGCTACACCTTC

abundance: few
d_gene: TRBD2
j_gene: TRBJ2-3
v_gene: TRBV6-2/TRBV6-3
CDR3aa: CASRGFSGEASTDTQYF
CDR3nt: TGTGCCAGCAGGGGATTTAGCGGGGAAGCAAGCACAGATACGCAGTATTTT

abundance: NA
d_gene: NA
j_gene: TRBJ1-5
v_gene: TRBV27
CDR3aa: CASRRTGSNQPQHF
CDR3nt: TGTGCCAGCAGGCGGACGGGGAGCAATCAGCCCCAGCATTTT

abundance: NA
d_gene: NA
j_gene: TRBJ2-7
v_gene: TRBV7-6
CDR3aa: CASSRGKSYEQYF
CDR3nt: TGTGCCAGCAGCCGAGGGAAATCCTACGAGCAGTACTTC

abundance: NA
d_gene: NA
j_gene: TRBJ1-1
v_gene: TRBV7-9
CDR3aa: CASSFPKNTGAFF
CDR3nt: TGTGCCAGCAGCTTTCCGAAGAACACTGGAGCTTTCTTT

abundance: many
d_gene: TRBD1
j_gene: TRBJ2-7
v_gene: TRBV15
CDR3aa: CATSRGTGVEQYF
CDR3nt: TGTGCCACCAGCAGAGGTACAGGGGTTGAGCAGTACTTC

abundance: few
d_gene: NA
j_gene: TRBJ2-3
v_gene: TRBV12-3/TRBV12-4
CDR3aa: CASSLARVPDTQYF
CDR3nt: TGTGCCAGCAGTTTAGCGAGGGTCCCAGATACGCAGTATTTT

abundance: many
d_gene: TRBD2
j_gene: TRBJ2-3
v_gene: TRBV6-5
CDR3aa: CASSYSQAGGTDTQYF
CDR3nt: TGTGCCAGCAGTTACTCGCAAGCGGGGGGTACAGATACGCAGTATTTT

abundance: few
d_gene: NA
j_gene: TRBJ1-5
v_gene: TRBV2
CDR3aa: CASSEVAGGGNQPQHF
CDR3nt: TGTGCCAGCAGTGAAGTTGCGGGTGGGGGCAATCAGCCCCAGCATTTT

abundance: few
d_gene: NA
j_gene: TRBJ2-1
v_gene: TRBV12-3/TRBV12-4
CDR3aa: CASSLAIDSTGEQFF
CDR3nt: TGTGCCAGCAGTTTAGCGATAGACTCTACCGGTGAGCAGTTCTTC

abundance: NA
d_gene: TRBD1
j_gene: TRBJ2-5
v_gene: TRBV4-1
CDR3aa: CASSHLLPDRAETQYF
CDR3nt: TGCGCCAGCAGCCACCTATTGCCGGACAGGGCGGAGACCCAGTACTTC